This T cell receptor beta chain was identified in a study of immune heterogeneity within non-small cell lung tumors. Germline V CDR1 and CDR2: MNHEY, SMNVEV (reference sequence). This CDR3 spans 14 amino acids. For each sample, template was 450 to 750 ng of bulk tumor genomic DNA. Every primary tumor yielded several biopsies, spaced far apart, that were taken during surgery. Their non-small cell lung cancer was newly diagnosed and untreated, and the patients underwent curative surgery. Study observations and caveats: Clonotypes of T-cell receptor beta found at high frequency were largely distinct between individual patients.

Comments on this clonotype: Its antigen is unknown.

For the TCR beta CDR3, multiplex PCR with 32 V and 13 J primers performed the amplification. TCRdb passed the multiplex PCR reads through MiXCR, listing each CDR3 protein once. Found here are roughly 10,000 distinct CDR3 sequences, less than 20% of them singletons; the top ten hold 3% to 4%. The genes are TRBV27 and TRBJ2-7, with TRBD1 identical over 8 bases. The material sequenced was lung tumor tissue. The TCR sequence derives from a man in his forties or fifties with non-small cell lung cancer. CDR3 coding DNA: TGTGTCAGTAGTTTAAAAGGACAGGGATACGAGCAGTACTTC. The encoded protein is CVSSLKGQGYEQYF.